This T cell receptor (beta chain) stems from a study of Graves' ophthalmopathy and Graves' hyperthyroidism. General study results and limits: Ophthalmopathy cases were distinguished from stable hyperthyroidism by a 13-signature model, reaching approximately 88% sensitivity and 81.08% specificity. Most expanded clonotypes in thyroid above 0.001 frequency also showed up in blood.

This clonotype has ten or more counts. No antigen is known for it. TCR beta CDR3 amplification used RNA transcripts. A first-round RT-PCR used HTBI primers, followed by a second-round multiplex PCR. Each CDR3 protein is one row after TCRdb ran MiXCR on the multiplex PCR reads. The sample lists 680,000 or so distinct CDR3 sequences; 22% were seen once. Germline assignment: CDR1 SEHNR and CDR2 FQNEAQ (reference sequence). The ends were cut back, 2 bases at V and 6 bases at J, with 7 bases in the middle. The CDR3 contains 12 residues. Stable hyperthyroidism referred to disease that showed no ophthalmopathy within 18 months of follow-up. Out of around 9.7 ml of fresh peripheral blood, PBMCs were obtained.

Sequenced sample: peripheral blood. The source is a woman aged 18-29 years with stable Graves' hyperthyroidism. Some clones in this sample may be carry-over from other donors' samples. The V and J genes are TRBV7-9 and TRBJ2-5, with no clear D. The CDR3 sequence is CASSLQTKTQYF. In DNA form, the CDR3 reads TGTGCCAGCAGCTTACAGACCAAGACCCAGTACTTC.